The 24 T cell receptor beta chains below were found in one sample sequenced in a study of radiotherapy plus CTLA-4 blockade in lung cancer. TCRdb keeps only in-frame clones here, not all; method: immunoSEQ multiplex PCR. The table includes approximately 95,000 clones, approximately 85% detected once. Sequencing used peripheral blood, obtained from a patient treated with radiotherapy plus ipilimumab. Receptor source: a human donor with non-small cell lung cancer who had a partial response to radiotherapy plus ipilimumab.

The V call is TRBV7-9, the J call TRBJ2-2; possibly TRBD1 for D (5 bases). Germline V gives CDR1 SEHNR, CDR2 FQNEAQ (reference sequence). V lost 5 bases, J lost 7 bases, and 17 bases lay in between. This CDR3 has 15 residues. The CDR3: CASSPPGSVSGELFF. The DNA of the CDR3 is TGTGCCAGCAGCCCTCCAGGGTCGGTGAGCGGGGAGCTGTTTTTT. Using reference TRBV7-9 and TRBJ2-2 for the parts outside the CDR3, the full variable domain is DTGVSQNPRHKITKRGQNVTFRCDPISEHNRLYWYRQTLGQGPEFLTYFQNEAQLEKSRLLSDRFSAERPKGSFSTLEIQRTEQGDSAMYLCASSPPGSVSGELFFGEGSRLTVL.

This chain joins TRBV7-3 and TRBJ2-3, with D tentatively TRBD2 (5 bases). Germline V gene lookup returns CDR1 SGHTA and CDR2 FQGTGA. V was shortened by 5 bases and J by 0 bases, with 9 bases between the two germline ends. The CDR3 spans 14 residues. Written as DNA, the CDR3 is TGTGCCAGCAGCCGGGGAACAAGCACAGATACGCAGTATTTT. Its protein is CASSRGTSTDTQYF.

V is TRBV7-6 and J is TRBJ1-1, with 10 positions matching TRBD1. Germline lookup yields CDR1 SGHVS and CDR2 FNYEAQ. V was clipped by 3 bases and J by 4 bases; unmatched bases: 5. This CDR3 is 15 amino acids long. The CDR3 spells CASSLAGQGSTEAFF. CDR3 DNA sequence: TGTGCCAGCAGCTTGGCGGGACAGGGGAGCACTGAAGCTTTCTTT.

The V call is TRBV15, the J call TRBJ1-1; 12 bases are shared with TRBD1. Germline V gene data show CDR1 as LNHNV and CDR2 as YYDKDF (reference sequence). The CDR3 sequence is 16 residues long. Losses at the gene ends were 0 bases for V and 10 bases for J; bases not matched to a gene: 9. CDR3: CATSRDQGTGGRIAFF. CDR3 DNA sequence: TGTGCCACCAGCAGAGATCAAGGGACAGGGGGCCGAATAGCTTTCTTT.

The chain carries TRBV7-3 and TRBJ1-2, with D possibly matching TRBD1 (6 bases). This CDR3 is built from 18 residues. With 6 bases removed from V and 6 bases from J, the gap between germline ends came to 29 bases. Germline values: CDR1 SGHTA, CDR2 FQGTGA. CDR3 residues: CASRSQAGEMVDEDGYTF. For the CDR3, the DNA is TGTGCCAGCAGATCACAAGCAGGGGAAATGGTCGATGAGGATGGCTACACCTTC.

The chain links TRBV5-5 to TRBJ2-5, with 7 bases fitting TRBD2. The length of the CDR3 is 14 residues. V shed 4 bases, J shed 3 bases, and the junction held 6 bases outside the gene matches. Germline-derived CDR1 and CDR2 are SGHKS and YYEKEE (reference sequence). CDR3 sequence reads: CASSPTSLEETQYF. CDR3 bases: TGTGCCAGCAGCCCGACTAGCTTGGAAGAGACCCAGTACTTC.

The table lists this clone with a count of one. The chain combines TRBV5-1 with TRBJ2-1, with 9 nucleotides matching TRBD1. CDR1 SGHRS and CDR2 YFSETQ come from the germline V gene. The CDR3 covers 16 residues. Trimming took 0 bases from V and 6 from J; bases not matched to a gene: 7. The CDR3: CASSLVPGQGVNEQFF. The CDR3 nucleotides read TGCGCCAGCAGCTTGGTCCCGGGACAGGGAGTCAATGAGCAGTTCTTC.

The rearrangement uses TRBV29-1 and TRBJ2-1; D may be TRBD2 (6 bases). Germline CDR1 SQVTM, CDR2 ANQGSEA. Trimming removed 7 bases at V and 6 bases at J, with 19 bases between. This CDR3 is 14 amino acids long. The CDR3 bases are TGCAGCGCCAGGGACTCGAGACGGATCAATGAGCAGTTCTTC. Protein sequence: CSARDSRRINEQFF.

Only a few counts were recorded for this clone. This chain links TRBV2 with TRBJ2-7, with 10 bases identical to TRBD2. Trimming at V came to 7 bases and at J to 5 bases, leaving 8 bases not matched to a gene. The CDR3 totals 14 residues. The germline V gene encodes CDR1 SNHLY and CDR2 FYNNEI. The DNA for the CDR3 is TGTGCCAGCATCTCCGGGACTAGCGACCACGAGCAGTACTTC. Translating gives CASISGTSDHEQYF.

The V call is TRBV10-1, the J call TRBJ2-2; 7 bases are shared with TRBD1. J gave up 0 bases and V 5 bases, and 3 bases lay outside the gene matches. From germline, CDR1 is WNHNN and CDR2 SYGVQD (reference sequence). This CDR3 spans 15 amino acids. Here the CDR3 reads CASSTGTANTGELFF. CDR3 nucleotides: TGCGCCAGCAGTACCGGGACAGCGAACACCGGGGAGCTGTTTTTT.

The chain combines TRBV6-1 with TRBJ2-3, with 7 bases aligning to TRBD1. V shed 4 bases and J 5 bases; nucleotides not matched to a gene: 3. The CDR3 contains 13 residues. CDR1 MNHNS and CDR2 SASEGT come from the germline V gene. This chain's CDR3 is CASSVQGEDTQYF. The CDR3 DNA follows: TGTGCCAGCAGTGTGCAGGGGGAAGATACGCAGTATTTT.

V and J are TRBV5-8 and TRBJ1-1, with 8 bases that match TRBD1. Germline CDR1 SGHTS, CDR2 YDEGEE. J was trimmed by 6 bases and V by 2 bases; bases with no gene match: 6. The CDR3 is 14 amino acids. CDR3 sequence (DNA): TGTGCCAGCAGCTTAAGACAGGGGTCCTCTGAAGCTTTCTTT. It specifies CASSLRQGSSEAFF.

This sequence joins TRBV5-1 and TRBJ2-5; D is ambiguous. CDR3 size: 14 residues. Germline CDR1 is SGHRS and CDR2 is YFSETQ. The ends were cut back, 4 bases at V and 5 bases at J, with 15 bases in the middle. For the CDR3, the DNA is TGCGCCAGCAGCGGCCGAGACTCCGAGGAGACCCAGTACTTC. It translates to CASSGRDSEETQYF. The full variable domain, its missing parts supplied by reference TRBV5-1 and TRBJ2-5, is KAGVTQTPRYLIKTRGQQVTLSCSPISGHRSVSWYQQTPGQGLQFLFEYFSETQRNKGNFPGRFSGRQFSNSRSEMNVSTLELGDSALYLCASSGRDSEETQYFGPGTRLLVL.

The chain recombines TRBV27 with TRBJ1-2; TRBD1 might be the D (5 bases). The CDR3 sequence is 14 residues long. Germline loops: CDR1 MNHEY, CDR2 SMNVEV (reference sequence). The V and J ends lost 3 bases and 4 bases respectively, with 12 bases between them. The CDR3 here is CASSFSAGPYGYTF. In DNA, the CDR3 is TGTGCCAGCAGTTTTTCCGCAGGGCCCTATGGCTACACCTTC.

The rearrangement uses TRBV7-2 and TRBJ2-7, with TRBD1 as a possible D gene (5 bases). This CDR3 is built from 15 residues. Trimming cost V 5 bases and J 0 bases, with 14 bases left between them. Germline CDR1 SGHTA, CDR2 FQGNSA. The CDR3 DNA reads as TGTGCCAGCAGCCTAGAGGACATATACTCCTACGAGCAGTACTTC. It is translated as CASSLEDIYSYEQYF.

This clone was detected a few times. This sequence joins TRBV6-5 and TRBJ1-1; D gene ambiguous. The germline V gene has CDR1 MNHEY and CDR2 SVGAGI. The CDR3 contains 10 residues. Trimming removed 6 bases at V and 6 bases at J, with 5 bases between. The DNA of the CDR3 is TGTGCCAGCAGGGGAGCTGAAGCTTTCTTT. Translation: CASRGAEAFF.

V gene TRBV5-1 combines with J gene TRBJ2-7; 7 nucleotides align to TRBD1. After removal of 5 bases from V and 3 bases from J, the junction contained 8 bases not matched to a gene. The germline CDR1 and CDR2 sequences are SGHRS and YFSETQ. The CDR3 consists of 14 residues. CDR3 sequence reads: CASSSTRDSYEQYF. The CDR3 DNA is TGCGCCAGCAGTTCTACCAGGGACAGCTACGAGCAGTACTTC.

The genes are TRBV7-2 and TRBJ2-7, with D tentatively TRBD2 (6 bases). The germline V gene encodes CDR1 SGHTA and CDR2 FQGNSA. The CDR3 spans 16 residues. The V end lost 5 bases, the J end lost 2 bases, and 19 bases lay between the germline ends. CDR3 loop: CASSRLGGSLAYEQYF. The CDR3 coding sequence is TGTGCCAGCAGCCGCCTTGGGGGGAGCTTAGCCTACGAGCAGTACTTC.

CDR3 loop: CASSSLTSGRSYNEQFF. In DNA form, the CDR3 reads TGTGCCAGCAGCTCCCTTACTAGCGGGAGATCCTACAATGAGCAGTTCTTC. The chain joins TRBV5-6 to TRBJ2-1, with 11 bases aligning to TRBD2. The CDR3 covers 17 residues. Per germline, CDR1 SGHDT and CDR2 YYEEEE. Trimming took 3 bases from V and 1 from J; bases not matched to a gene: 6.

This clone has just one count. The chain employs TRBV2 and TRBJ1-2; D is perhaps TRBD1 (5 bases). V shed 3 bases and J shed 0 bases, with 11 bases lying between them. The germline gives CDR1 SNHLY, CDR2 FYNNEI. CDR3 size: 15 residues. CDR3 region: CASSEGGGTNYGYTF. The CDR3 DNA follows: TGTGCCAGCAGTGAGGGGGGGGGTACTAACTATGGCTACACCTTC.

V usage is TRBV27 and J usage is TRBJ2-5; 7 bases line up with TRBD2. The DNA end is more similar to TRBJ2-7, so the J call may be wrong. Germline CDR1 is MNHEY and CDR2 is SMNVEV (reference sequence). This CDR3 is built from 14 residues. This CDR3 is CARESGGPTYEQYF. The DNA for the CDR3 is TGTGCCAGGGAATCGGGGGGTCCTACCTACGAGCAGTACTTC.

The chain has TRBV6-1 and TRBJ1-1, with a possible D match to TRBD1 (5 bases). This CDR3 has 15 amino acids. Trimming left V 6 bases short and J 3 bases short, with 17 bases between. Looked up from germline, CDR1 is MNHNS and CDR2 is SASEGT. This CDR3 reads CASSRVHLGDTEAFF. CDR3 coding DNA: TGTGCCAGCAGCAGGGTTCATCTTGGAGACACTGAAGCTTTCTTT.

The gene calls are TRBV10-2 and TRBJ1-5, with D possibly TRBD1 on 5 matching bases. Per the germline V gene, CDR1 is WSHSY and CDR2 is SAAADI. The length of the CDR3 is 12 residues. Trimming left V 6 bases short and J 7 bases short, with 10 bases between. CDR3 bases: TGCGCCAGCAGGGACACGAACCAGCCCCAGCATTTT. It specifies CASRDTNQPQHF.

The rearrangement joins TRBV5-5 to TRBJ2-3, with TRBD2 as a possible D gene (6 bases). Trimming removed 5 bases from V and 2 bases from J, with 21 bases in between. The CDR3 sequence is 17 residues long. CDR1 SGHKS and CDR2 YYEKEE come from the germline V gene (reference sequence). The chain's CDR3 is CASRSSPWDSPTDTQYF. The CDR3 DNA sequence: TGTGCCAGCAGATCATCGCCCTGGGACTCACCCACAGATACGCAGTATTTT.